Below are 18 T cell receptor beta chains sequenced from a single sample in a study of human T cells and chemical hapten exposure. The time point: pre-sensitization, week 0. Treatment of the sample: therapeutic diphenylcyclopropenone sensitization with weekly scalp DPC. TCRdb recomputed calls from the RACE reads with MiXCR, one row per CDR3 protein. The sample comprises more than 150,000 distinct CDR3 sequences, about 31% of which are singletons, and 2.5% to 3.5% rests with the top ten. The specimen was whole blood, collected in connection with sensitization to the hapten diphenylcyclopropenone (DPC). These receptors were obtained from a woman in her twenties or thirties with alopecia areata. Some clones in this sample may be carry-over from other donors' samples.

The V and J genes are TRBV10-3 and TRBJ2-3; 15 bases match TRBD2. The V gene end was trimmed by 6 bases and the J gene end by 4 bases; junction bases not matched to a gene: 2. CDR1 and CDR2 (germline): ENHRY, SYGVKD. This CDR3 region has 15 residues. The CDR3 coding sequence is TGTGCCATCAGGAGGACTAGCGGGGGGGCAGATACGCAGTATTTT. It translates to CAIRRTSGGADTQYF.

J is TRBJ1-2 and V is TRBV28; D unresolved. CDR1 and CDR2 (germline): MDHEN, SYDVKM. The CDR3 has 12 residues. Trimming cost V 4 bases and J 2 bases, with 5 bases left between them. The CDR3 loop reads CASSWGNYGYTF. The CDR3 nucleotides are TGTGCCAGCAGTTGGGGAAACTATGGCTACACCTTC.

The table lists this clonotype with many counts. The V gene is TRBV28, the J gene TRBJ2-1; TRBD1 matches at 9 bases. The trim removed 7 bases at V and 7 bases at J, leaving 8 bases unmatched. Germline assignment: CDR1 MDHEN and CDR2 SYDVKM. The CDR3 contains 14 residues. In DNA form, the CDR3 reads TGTGCCAGCAAACTACCGGGACAGGGTAATGAGCAGTTCTTC. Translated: CASKLPGQGNEQFF.

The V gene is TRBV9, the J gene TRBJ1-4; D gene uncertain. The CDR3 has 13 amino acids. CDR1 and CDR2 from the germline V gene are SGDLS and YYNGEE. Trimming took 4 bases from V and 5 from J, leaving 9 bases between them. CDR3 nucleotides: TGTGCCAGCAGCATTTCACAGAATGAAAAACTGTTTTTT. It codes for CASSISQNEKLFF.

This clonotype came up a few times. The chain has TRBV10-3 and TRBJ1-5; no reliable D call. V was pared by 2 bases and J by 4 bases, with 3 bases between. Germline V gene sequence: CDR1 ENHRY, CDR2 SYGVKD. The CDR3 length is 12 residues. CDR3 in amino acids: CAISEPNQPQHF. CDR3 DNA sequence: TGTGCCATCAGTGAGCCGAATCAGCCCCAGCATTTT.

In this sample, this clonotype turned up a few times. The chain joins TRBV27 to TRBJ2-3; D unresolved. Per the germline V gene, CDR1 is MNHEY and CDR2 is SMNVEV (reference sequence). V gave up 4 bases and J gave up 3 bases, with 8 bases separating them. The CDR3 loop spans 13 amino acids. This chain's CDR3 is CASSSELTDTQYF. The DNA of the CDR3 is TGTGCCAGCAGTTCCGAACTAACAGATACGCAGTATTTT.

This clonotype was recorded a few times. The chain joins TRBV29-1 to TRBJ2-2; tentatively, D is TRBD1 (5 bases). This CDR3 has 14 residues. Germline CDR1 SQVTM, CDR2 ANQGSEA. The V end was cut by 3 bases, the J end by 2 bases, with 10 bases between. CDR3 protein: CSVDQWGNTGELFF. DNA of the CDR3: TGCAGCGTTGATCAATGGGGCAACACCGGGGAGCTGTTTTTT.

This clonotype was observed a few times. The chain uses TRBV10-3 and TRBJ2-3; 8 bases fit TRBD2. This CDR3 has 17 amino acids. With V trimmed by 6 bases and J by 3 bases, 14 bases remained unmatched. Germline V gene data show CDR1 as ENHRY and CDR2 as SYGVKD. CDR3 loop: CAIRPGLGGGPTDTQYF. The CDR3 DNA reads TGTGCCATCAGACCGGGGTTAGGCGGGGGGCCGACAGATACGCAGTATTTT.

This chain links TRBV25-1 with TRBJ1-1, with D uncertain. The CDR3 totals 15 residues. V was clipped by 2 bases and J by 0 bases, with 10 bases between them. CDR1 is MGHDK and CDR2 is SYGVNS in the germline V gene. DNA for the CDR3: TGTGCCAGCAGTGAAGGGATCGGCATGAACACTGAAGCTTTCTTT. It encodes CASSEGIGMNTEAFF. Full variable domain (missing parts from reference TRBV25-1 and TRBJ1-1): EADIYQTPRYLVIGTGKKITLECSQTMGHDKMYWYQQDPGMELHLIHYSYGVNSTEKGDLSSESTVSRIRTEHFPLTLESARPSHTSQYLCASSEGIGMNTEAFFGQGTRLTVV.

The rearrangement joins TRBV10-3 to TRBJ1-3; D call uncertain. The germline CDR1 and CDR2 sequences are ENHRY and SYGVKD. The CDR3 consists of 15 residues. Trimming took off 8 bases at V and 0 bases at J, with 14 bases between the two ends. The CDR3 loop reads CAIGDSESSGNTIYF. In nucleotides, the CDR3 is TGTGCCATCGGAGATTCCGAAAGCTCTGGAAACACCATATATTTT.

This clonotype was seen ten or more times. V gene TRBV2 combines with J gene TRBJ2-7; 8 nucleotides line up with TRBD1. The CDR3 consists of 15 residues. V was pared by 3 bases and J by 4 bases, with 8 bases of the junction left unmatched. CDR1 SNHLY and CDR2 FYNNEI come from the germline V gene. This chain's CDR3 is CASSDPRGLGYEQYF. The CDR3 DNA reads TGTGCCAGCAGTGACCCCAGGGGGCTAGGATACGAGCAGTACTTC.

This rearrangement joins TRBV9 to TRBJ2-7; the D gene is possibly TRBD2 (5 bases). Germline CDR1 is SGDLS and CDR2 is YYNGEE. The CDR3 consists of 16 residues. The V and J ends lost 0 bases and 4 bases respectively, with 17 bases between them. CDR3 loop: CASSVAPATKGYEQYF. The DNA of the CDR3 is TGTGCCAGCAGCGTAGCTCCCGCGACTAAGGGATACGAGCAGTACTTC.

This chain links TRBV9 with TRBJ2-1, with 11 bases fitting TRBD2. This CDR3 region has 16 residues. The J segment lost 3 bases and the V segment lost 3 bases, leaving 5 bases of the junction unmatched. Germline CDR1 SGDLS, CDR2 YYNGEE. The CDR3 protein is CASSALAGGLYNEQFF. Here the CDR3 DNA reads TGTGCCAGCAGCGCTCTAGCGGGAGGTCTCTACAATGAGCAGTTCTTC.

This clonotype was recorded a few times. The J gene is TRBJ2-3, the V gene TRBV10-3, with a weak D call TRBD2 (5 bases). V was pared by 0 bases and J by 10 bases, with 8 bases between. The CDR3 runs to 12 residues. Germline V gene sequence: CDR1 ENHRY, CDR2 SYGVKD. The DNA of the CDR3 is TGTGCCATCAGTGAGTCAGAGGGTCCGCAGTATTTT. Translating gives CAISESEGPQYF.

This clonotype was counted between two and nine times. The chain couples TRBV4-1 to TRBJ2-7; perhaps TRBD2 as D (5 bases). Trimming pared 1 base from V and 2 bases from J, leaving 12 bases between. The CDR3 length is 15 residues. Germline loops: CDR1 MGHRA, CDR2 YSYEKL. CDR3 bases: TGCGCCAGCAGCCAAGTATCGGACTCTACCTACGAGCAGTACTTC. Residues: CASSQVSDSTYEQYF.

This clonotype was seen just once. The CDR3 protein is CASSYSRTSPTQYF. CDR3 in DNA: TGTGCCAGCAGTTACTCGCGGACTTCCCCTACGCAGTATTTT. The rearrangement links TRBV6-2 or TRBV6-3 to TRBJ2-3, with D possibly TRBD2 on 5 matching bases. This CDR3 has 14 amino acids. V gave up 0 bases and J gave up 8 bases, with 12 bases separating them. In germline, CDR1 is MNHEY, CDR2 SVGEGT.

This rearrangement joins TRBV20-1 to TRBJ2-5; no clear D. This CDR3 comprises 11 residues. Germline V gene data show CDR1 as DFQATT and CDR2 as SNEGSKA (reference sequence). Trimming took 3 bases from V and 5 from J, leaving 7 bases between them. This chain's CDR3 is CSARAEETQYF. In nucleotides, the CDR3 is TGCAGTGCTAGGGCGGAGGAGACCCAGTACTTC.

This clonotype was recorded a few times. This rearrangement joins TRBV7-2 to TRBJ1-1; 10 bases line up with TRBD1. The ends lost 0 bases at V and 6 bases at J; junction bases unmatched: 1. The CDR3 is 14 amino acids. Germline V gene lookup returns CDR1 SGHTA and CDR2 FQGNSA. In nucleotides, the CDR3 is TGTGCCAGCAGCTTAGCGGGGACAGGGGCTGAAGCTTTCTTT. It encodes CASSLAGTGAEAFF.